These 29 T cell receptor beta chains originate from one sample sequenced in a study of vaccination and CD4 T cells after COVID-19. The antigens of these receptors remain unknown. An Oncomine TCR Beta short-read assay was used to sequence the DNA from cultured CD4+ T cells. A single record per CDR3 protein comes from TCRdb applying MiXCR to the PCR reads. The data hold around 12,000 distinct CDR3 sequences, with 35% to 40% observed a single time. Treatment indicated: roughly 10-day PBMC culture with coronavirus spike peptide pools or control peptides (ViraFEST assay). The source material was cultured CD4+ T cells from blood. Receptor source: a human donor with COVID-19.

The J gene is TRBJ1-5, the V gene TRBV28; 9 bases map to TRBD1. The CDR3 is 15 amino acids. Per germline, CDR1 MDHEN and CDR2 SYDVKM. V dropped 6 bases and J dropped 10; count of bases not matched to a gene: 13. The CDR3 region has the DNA TGTGCCAGCAGACTTTCCCAGACAGGGGGTGGACCCCAGCATTTT. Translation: CASRLSQTGGGPQHF. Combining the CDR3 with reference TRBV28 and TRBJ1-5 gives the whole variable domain DVKVTQSSRYLVKRTGEKVFLECVQDMDHENMFWYRQDPGLGLRLIYFSYDVKMKEKGDIPEGYSVSREKKERFSLILESASTNQTSMYLCASRLSQTGGGPQHFGDGTRLSIL.

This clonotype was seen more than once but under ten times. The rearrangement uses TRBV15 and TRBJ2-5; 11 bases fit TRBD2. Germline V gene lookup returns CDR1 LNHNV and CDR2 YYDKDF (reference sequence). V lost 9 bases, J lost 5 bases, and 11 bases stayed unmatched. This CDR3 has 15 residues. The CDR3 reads CATELAGGPAETQYF. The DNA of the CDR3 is TGTGCCACGGAATTAGCGGGGGGGCCGGCGGAGACCCAGTACTTC.

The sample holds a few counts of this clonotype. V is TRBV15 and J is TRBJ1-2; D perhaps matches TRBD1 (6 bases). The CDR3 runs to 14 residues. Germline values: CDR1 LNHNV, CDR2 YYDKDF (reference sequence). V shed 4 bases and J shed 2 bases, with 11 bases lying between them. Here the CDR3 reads CATSNQGQNYGYTF. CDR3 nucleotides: TGTGCCACCAGCAACCAAGGACAGAACTATGGCTACACCTTC.

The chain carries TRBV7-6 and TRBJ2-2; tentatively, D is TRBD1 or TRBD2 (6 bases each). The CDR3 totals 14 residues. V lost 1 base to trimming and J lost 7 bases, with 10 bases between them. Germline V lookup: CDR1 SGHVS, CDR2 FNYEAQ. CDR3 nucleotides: TGTGCCAGCAGCTTAGGGGGGGCCATCGGGGAGCTGTTTTTT. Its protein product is CASSLGGAIGELFF.

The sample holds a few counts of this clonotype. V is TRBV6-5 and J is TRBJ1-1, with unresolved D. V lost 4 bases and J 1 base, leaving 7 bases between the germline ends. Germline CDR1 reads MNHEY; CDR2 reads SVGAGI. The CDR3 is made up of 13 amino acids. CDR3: CASSSTENTEAFF. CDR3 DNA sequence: TGTGCCAGCAGTTCTACAGAGAACACTGAAGCTTTCTTT.

DNA of the CDR3: TGTGCCAGCAGTTTAAGGGCAGGGGTAAACGACACCTTC. Amino acid sequence: CASSLRAGVNDTF. This sequence joins TRBV28 and TRBJ1-2; D possibly corresponds to TRBD1 (6 bases). V shed 2 bases and J shed 12 bases, with 16 bases lying between them. Looked up from germline, CDR1 is MDHEN and CDR2 is SYDVKM. This CDR3 region has 13 residues.

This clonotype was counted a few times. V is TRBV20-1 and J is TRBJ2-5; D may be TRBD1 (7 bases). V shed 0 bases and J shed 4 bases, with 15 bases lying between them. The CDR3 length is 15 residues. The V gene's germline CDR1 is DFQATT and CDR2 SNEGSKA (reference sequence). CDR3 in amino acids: CSAREMEGARETQYF. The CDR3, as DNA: TGCAGTGCTAGAGAAATGGAGGGGGCGCGAGAGACCCAGTACTTC.

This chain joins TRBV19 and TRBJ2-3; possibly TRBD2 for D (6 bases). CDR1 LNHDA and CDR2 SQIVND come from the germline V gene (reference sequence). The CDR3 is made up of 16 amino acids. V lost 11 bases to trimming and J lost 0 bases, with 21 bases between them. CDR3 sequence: CASKHLAHSSTDTQYF. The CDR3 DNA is TGTGCCTCGAAACACCTAGCGCACTCTAGCACAGATACGCAGTATTTT. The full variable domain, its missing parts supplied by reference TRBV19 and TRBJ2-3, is DGGITQSPKYLFRKEGQNVTLSCEQNLNHDAMYWYRQDPGQGLRLIYYSQIVNDFQKGDIAEGYSVSREKKESFPLTVTSAQKNPTAFYLCASKHLAHSSTDTQYFGPGTRLTVL.

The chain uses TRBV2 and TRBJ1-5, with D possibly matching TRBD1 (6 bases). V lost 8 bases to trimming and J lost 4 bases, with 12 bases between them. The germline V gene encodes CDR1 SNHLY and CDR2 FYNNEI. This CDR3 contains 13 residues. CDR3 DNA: TGTGCCAGCCAGGGACAAAAGAATCAGCCCCAGCATTTT. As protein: CASQGQKNQPQHF.

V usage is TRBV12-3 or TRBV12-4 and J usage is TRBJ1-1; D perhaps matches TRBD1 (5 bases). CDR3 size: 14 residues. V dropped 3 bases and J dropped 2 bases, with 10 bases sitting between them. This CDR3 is CASSFQGVNTEAFF. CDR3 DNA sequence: TGTGCCAGCAGTTTCCAGGGCGTCAACACTGAAGCTTTCTTT.

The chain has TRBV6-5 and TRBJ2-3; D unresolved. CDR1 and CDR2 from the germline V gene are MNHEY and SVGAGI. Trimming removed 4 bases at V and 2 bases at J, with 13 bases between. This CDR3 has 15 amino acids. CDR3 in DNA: TGTGCCAGCAGTTCCGTAAGGGATCCCACAGATACGCAGTATTTT. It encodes CASSSVRDPTDTQYF.

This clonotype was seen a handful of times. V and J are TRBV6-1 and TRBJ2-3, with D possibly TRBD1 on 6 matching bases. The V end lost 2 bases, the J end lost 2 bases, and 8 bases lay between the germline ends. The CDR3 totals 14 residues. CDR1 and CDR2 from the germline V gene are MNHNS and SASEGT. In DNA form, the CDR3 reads TGTGCCAGCAGTGAACAGGGGTACACAGATACGCAGTATTTT. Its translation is CASSEQGYTDTQYF.

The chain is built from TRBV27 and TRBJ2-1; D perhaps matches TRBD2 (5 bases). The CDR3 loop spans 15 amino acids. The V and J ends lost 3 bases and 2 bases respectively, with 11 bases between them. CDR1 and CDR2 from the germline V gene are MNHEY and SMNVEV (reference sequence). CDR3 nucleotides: TGTGCCAGCAGTTTCCGGGGTCCGGCCTACAATGAGCAGTTCTTC. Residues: CASSFRGPAYNEQFF.

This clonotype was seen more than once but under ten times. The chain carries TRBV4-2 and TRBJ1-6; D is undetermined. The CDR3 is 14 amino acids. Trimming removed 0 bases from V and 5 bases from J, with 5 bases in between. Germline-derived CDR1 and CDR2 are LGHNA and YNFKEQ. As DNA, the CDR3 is TGTGCCAGCAGCCAAGATACCAATAATTCACCCCTCCACTTT. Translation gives CASSQDTNNSPLHF.

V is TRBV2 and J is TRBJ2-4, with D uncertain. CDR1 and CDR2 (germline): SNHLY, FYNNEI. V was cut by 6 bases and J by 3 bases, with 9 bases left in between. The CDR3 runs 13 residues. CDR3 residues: CASRSPDKNIQYF. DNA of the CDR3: TGTGCCAGCAGAAGCCCAGACAAAAACATTCAGTACTTC. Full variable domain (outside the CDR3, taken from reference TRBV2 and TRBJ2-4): EPEVTQTPSHQVTQMGQEVILRCVPISNHLYFYWYRQILGQKVEFLVSFYNNEISEKSEIFDDQFSVERPDGSNFTLKIRSTKLEDSAMYFCASRSPDKNIQYFGAGTRLSVL.

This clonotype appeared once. DNA of the CDR3: TGTGCCAGCAGCGTGGTACCCTACGAGCAGTACTTC. Protein product: CASSVVPYEQYF. The chain carries TRBV7-9 and TRBJ2-7; no clear D gene. From germline, CDR1 is SEHNR and CDR2 FQNEAQ (reference sequence). Trimming shortened V by 5 bases and J by 2 bases, and 7 bases separated the two germline ends. This CDR3 contains 12 residues.

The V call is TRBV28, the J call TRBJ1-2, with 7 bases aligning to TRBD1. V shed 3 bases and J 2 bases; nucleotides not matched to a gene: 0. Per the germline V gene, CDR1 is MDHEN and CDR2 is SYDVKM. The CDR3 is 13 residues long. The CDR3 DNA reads TGTGCCAGCAGTTTCAGGGGGAACTATGGCTACACCTTC. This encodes CASSFRGNYGYTF.

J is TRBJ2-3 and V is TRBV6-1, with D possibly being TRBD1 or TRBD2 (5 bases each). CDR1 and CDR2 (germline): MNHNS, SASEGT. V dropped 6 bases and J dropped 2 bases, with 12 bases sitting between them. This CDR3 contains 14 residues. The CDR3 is CASSPGPTTDTQYF. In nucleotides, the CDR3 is TGTGCCAGCAGCCCGGGACCAACCACAGATACGCAGTATTTT.

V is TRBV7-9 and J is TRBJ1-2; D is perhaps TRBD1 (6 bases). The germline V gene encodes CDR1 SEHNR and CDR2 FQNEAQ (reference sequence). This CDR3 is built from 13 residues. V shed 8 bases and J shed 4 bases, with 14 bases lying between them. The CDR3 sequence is CASLGGEIYGYTF. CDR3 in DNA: TGTGCCAGCCTAGGGGGGGAGATCTATGGCTACACCTTC.

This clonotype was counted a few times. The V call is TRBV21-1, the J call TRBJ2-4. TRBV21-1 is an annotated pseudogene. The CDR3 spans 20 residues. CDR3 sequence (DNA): TGTGCCAGCAGCAAAGCGGGCTCAGGTGGGCAGATAGTGGCCAAAAACATTCAGTACTTC. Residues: CASSKAGSGGQIVAKNIQYF.

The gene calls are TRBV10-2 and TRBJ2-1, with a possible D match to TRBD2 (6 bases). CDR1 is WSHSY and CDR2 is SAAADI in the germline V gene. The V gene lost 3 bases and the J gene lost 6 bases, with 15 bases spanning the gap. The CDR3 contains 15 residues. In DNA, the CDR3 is TGCGCCAGCAGTGATGGAGGGGTGGGTGTCAATGAGCAGTTCTTC. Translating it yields CASSDGGVGVNEQFF.

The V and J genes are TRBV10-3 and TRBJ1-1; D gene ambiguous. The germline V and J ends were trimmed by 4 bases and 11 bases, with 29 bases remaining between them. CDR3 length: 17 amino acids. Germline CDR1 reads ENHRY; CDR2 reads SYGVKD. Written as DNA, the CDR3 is TGTGCCATCAGTGGGGAAGTCCGGGGAGAGCATCCCCGGAGGGCTTTCTTT. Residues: CAISGEVRGEHPRRAFF.

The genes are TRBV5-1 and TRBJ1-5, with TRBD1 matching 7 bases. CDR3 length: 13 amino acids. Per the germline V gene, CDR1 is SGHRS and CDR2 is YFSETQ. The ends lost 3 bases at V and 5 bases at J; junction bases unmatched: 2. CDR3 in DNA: TGCGCCAGCAGCTACGGGACAGATCAGCCCCAGCATTTT. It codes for CASSYGTDQPQHF.

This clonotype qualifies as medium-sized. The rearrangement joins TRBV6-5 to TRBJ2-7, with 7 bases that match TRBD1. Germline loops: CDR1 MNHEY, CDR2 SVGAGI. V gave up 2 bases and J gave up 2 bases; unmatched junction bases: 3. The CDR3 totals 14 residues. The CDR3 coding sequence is TGTGCCAGCAGTTACGGGCAGGGGGCCTACGAGCAGTACTTC. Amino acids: CASSYGQGAYEQYF.

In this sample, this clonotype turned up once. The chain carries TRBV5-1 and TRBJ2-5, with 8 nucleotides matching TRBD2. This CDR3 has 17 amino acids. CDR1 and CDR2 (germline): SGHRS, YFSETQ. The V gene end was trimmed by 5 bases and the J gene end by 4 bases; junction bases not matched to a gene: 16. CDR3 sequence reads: CASRLRPTGGAGETQYF. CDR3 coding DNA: TGCGCCAGCAGACTTAGGCCGACCGGGGGGGCGGGAGAGACCCAGTACTTC.

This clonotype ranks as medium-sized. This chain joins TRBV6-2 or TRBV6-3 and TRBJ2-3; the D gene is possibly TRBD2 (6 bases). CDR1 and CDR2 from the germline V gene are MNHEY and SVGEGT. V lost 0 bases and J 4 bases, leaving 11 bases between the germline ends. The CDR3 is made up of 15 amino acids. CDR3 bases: TGTGCCAGCAGTTACTCGGCGGGGCTCTCAGATACGCAGTATTTT. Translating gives CASSYSAGLSDTQYF.

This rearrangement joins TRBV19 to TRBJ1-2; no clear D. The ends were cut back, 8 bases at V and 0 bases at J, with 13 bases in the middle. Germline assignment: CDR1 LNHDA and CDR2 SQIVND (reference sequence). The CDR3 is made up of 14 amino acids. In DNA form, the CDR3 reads TGTGCCAGTCTTGACGGACCTTCTAACTATGGCTACACCTTC. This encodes CASLDGPSNYGYTF. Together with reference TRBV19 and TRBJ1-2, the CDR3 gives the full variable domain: DGGITQSPKYLFRKEGQNVTLSCEQNLNHDAMYWYRQDPGQGLRLIYYSQIVNDFQKGDIAEGYSVSREKKESFPLTVTSAQKNPTAFYLCASLDGPSNYGYTFGSGTRLTVV.

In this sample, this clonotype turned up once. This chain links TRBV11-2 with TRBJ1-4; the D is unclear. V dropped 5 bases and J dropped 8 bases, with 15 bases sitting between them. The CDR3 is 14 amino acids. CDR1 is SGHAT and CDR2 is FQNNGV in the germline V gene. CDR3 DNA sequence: TGTGCCAGCAGCCCCCTCTCATTGTGGGAAAAACTGTTTTTT. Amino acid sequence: CASSPLSLWEKLFF.

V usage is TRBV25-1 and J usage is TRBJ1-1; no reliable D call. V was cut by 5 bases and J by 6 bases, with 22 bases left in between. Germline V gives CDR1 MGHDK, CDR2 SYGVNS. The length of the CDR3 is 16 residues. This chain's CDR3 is CASSQVGQLGVAEAFF. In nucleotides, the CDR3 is TGTGCCAGCAGTCAAGTAGGGCAGCTCGGCGTCGCTGAAGCTTTCTTT.